A single sample gave rise to the 18 T cell receptor beta chains below, sequenced in a study of cytomegalovirus exposure and HLA in healthy donors. Vbeta (60) and Jbeta (13) primers were used in the PCR. This table comes from immunoSEQ multiplex PCR, and its TCRdb copy is limited to in-frame clones, with some not included. The table has roughly 140,000 clones, around 83% seen once. Sequencing input: PBMCs. The receptor set was obtained from a woman under 30 in good health and CMV-seronegative.

This clone showed up just once. This rearrangement joins TRBV27 to TRBJ2-3; D is undetermined. The germline V gene has CDR1 MNHEY and CDR2 SMNVEV (reference sequence). The CDR3 is 13 residues long. Trimming shortened V by 6 bases and J by 5 bases, and 12 bases separated the two germline ends. The CDR3 region is CASSLTRLDTQYF. CDR3 in DNA: TGTGCCAGCAGCCTAACACGACTAGATACGCAGTATTTT.

The chain carries TRBV5-4 and TRBJ2-2, with TRBD1 as a possible D gene (7 bases). The CDR3 spans 15 residues. CDR1 SGHNT and CDR2 YYREEE come from the germline V gene (reference sequence). Trimming removed 5 bases at V and 7 bases at J, with 18 bases between. The chain's CDR3 is CASRPDRLGGGELFF. The CDR3 bases are TGTGCCAGCAGACCGGACAGGCTCGGGGGCGGGGAGCTGTTTTTT.

This clone has only one observation. The V call is TRBV18, the J call TRBJ2-3, with D perhaps matching TRBD1 (6 bases). This CDR3 region has 16 residues. The V and J ends lost 7 bases and 0 bases respectively, with 17 bases between them. Germline CDR1 reads KGHSH; CDR2 reads LQKENI. The CDR3 DNA sequence: TGTGCCAGCTTTCGACAGGTCTCTCCAAGCACAGATACGCAGTATTTT. The encoded protein is CASFRQVSPSTDTQYF.

The rearrangement links TRBV10-3 to TRBJ2-3; possibly TRBD2 for D (5 bases). The CDR3 length is 11 residues. Germline V gives CDR1 ENHRY, CDR2 SYGVKD. DNA for the CDR3: TGTGCTACGGGGAGAGCAGATACGCAGTATTTT. This encodes CATGRADTQYF.

The rearrangement joins TRBV15 to TRBJ2-1; TRBD1 might be the D (5 bases). Germline V gene data show CDR1 as LNHNV and CDR2 as YYDKDF (reference sequence). CDR3 length equals 14 residues. The ends were cut back, 4 bases at V and 2 bases at J, with 9 bases in the middle. CDR3: CATSTGSAYNEQFF. CDR3 in DNA: TGTGCCACCAGCACAGGGTCGGCCTACAATGAGCAGTTCTTC.

The chain joins TRBV6-6 to TRBJ2-1; D might be TRBD2 (6 bases). The CDR3 runs to 13 residues. Germline assignment: CDR1 MNHNY and CDR2 SVGAGI (reference sequence). V was cut by 2 bases and J by 9 bases, with 11 bases left in between. The DNA for the CDR3 is TGTGCCAGCAGTTACCCCCCCGGGGGTGAGCAGTTCTTC. It codes for CASSYPPGGEQFF.

V gene TRBV7-9 combines with J gene TRBJ1-4; weak D call: TRBD1 (5 bases). The CDR3 consists of 12 residues. Germline V gives CDR1 SEHNR, CDR2 FQNEAQ (reference sequence). The CDR3 bases are TGTTCCGGGGGACGAACTAATGAAAAACTGTTTTTT. It specifies CSGGRTNEKLFF.

The chain has TRBV9 and TRBJ1-5, with 9 bases aligning to TRBD1. Germline trimming cut 4 bases from V and 5 bases from J; bases unmatched to any gene: 10. Germline-derived CDR1 and CDR2 are SGDLS and YYNGEE. The CDR3 length is 16 residues. The chain's CDR3 is CASSPGGQGFDQPQHF. The CDR3 DNA sequence: TGTGCCAGCAGCCCGGGGGGACAGGGTTTCGATCAGCCCCAGCATTTT.

The rearrangement links TRBV5-6 to TRBJ2-1, with TRBD2 as a possible D gene (6 bases). There are 13 residues in the CDR3. V lost 2 bases and J 5 bases, leaving 8 bases between the germline ends. CDR1 and CDR2 from the germline V gene are SGHDT and YYEEEE. DNA of the CDR3: TGTGCCAGCAGCTTTGGAGGGGACAATGAGCAGTTCTTC. This translates into CASSFGGDNEQFF.

The V call is TRBV30, the J call TRBJ1-2, with D hard to call. Germline V gene sequence: CDR1 GTSNPN, CDR2 SVGIG (reference sequence). The CDR3 runs to 15 residues. The ends were cut back, 2 bases at V and 1 base at J, with 14 bases in the middle. CDR3 nucleotides: TGTGCCTGGAGTCCTCGTCGCTCAGTTAACTATGGCTACACCTTC. This translates into CAWSPRRSVNYGYTF.

The count of this clone is one. The genes are TRBV28 and TRBJ2-1; the D gene is possibly TRBD2 (5 bases). Between the trimmed V and J ends, which lost 6 bases and 2 bases, there was a span of 5 bases. Germline V CDR1 and CDR2: MDHEN, SYDVKM. This CDR3 is built from 12 residues. CDR3 loop: CASRLAYNEQFF. DNA for the CDR3: TGTGCCAGCAGACTAGCCTACAATGAGCAGTTCTTC. Filled out from reference TRBV28 and TRBJ2-1, the complete variable domain reads DVKVTQSSRYLVKRTGEKVFLECVQDMDHENMFWYRQDPGLGLRLIYFSYDVKMKEKGDIPEGYSVSREKKERFSLILESASTNQTSMYLCASRLAYNEQFFGPGTRLTVL.

The table lists this clone with a few counts. V usage is TRBV4-2 and J usage is TRBJ1-4; 7 nucleotides agree with TRBD1. Germline-derived CDR1 and CDR2 are LGHNA and YNFKEQ. Unmatched junction bases numbered 10, after V lost 8 bases and J lost 7 bases. The CDR3 spans 14 residues. This CDR3 reads CASRIDRVGEKLFF. CDR3 DNA sequence: TGTGCCAGCCGCATCGACAGGGTTGGTGAAAAACTGTTTTTT.

The DNA for the CDR3 is TGTGCCAGCAGCCCACTACAGGCGGAAGAGCAGTACTTC. This encodes CASSPLQAEEQYF. V is TRBV7-9 and J is TRBJ2-7; D is possibly TRBD1 (5 bases). Germline loops: CDR1 SEHNR, CDR2 FQNEAQ (reference sequence). This CDR3 spans 13 amino acids. Trimming cost V 5 bases and J 7 bases, with 15 bases left between them. Combining the CDR3 with reference TRBV7-9 and TRBJ2-7 gives the whole variable domain DTGVSQNPRHKITKRGQNVTFRCDPISEHNRLYWYRQTLGQGPEFLTYFQNEAQLEKSRLLSDRFSAERPKGSFSTLEIQRTEQGDSAMYLCASSPLQAEEQYFGPGTRLTVT.

J is TRBJ1-5 and V is TRBV10-2; 10 bases fit TRBD1. The V gene's germline CDR1 is WSHSY and CDR2 SAAADI. After removal of 6 bases from V and 7 bases from J, the junction contained 9 bases not matched to a gene. The CDR3 runs 15 residues. CDR3 sequence (DNA): TGCGCCAGCAGCCCAGGGACAGGGGTACGGCAGCCCCAGCATTTT. It encodes CASSPGTGVRQPQHF.

The chain recombines TRBV4-3 with TRBJ1-2, with 8 bases matching TRBD1. V lost 4 bases, J lost 5 bases, and 9 bases stayed unmatched. The CDR3 length is 15 residues. Germline V CDR1 and CDR2: LGHNA, YSLEER. The chain's CDR3 is CASSPRGTGPYGYTF. As DNA, the CDR3 is TGCGCCAGCAGCCCGCGGGGGACAGGCCCTTATGGCTACACCTTC.

This clone occurred once. The chain has TRBV5-4 and TRBJ1-3; perhaps TRBD1 as D (6 bases). This CDR3 comprises 14 residues. Deletions cut 2 bases from V and 2 bases from J, with 8 bases between. The V gene's germline CDR1 is SGHNT and CDR2 YYREEE (reference sequence). The CDR3 sequence is CASSLTGTGNTIYF. The CDR3 DNA is TGTGCCAGCAGCTTAACAGGGACTGGAAACACCATATATTTT.

The rearrangement uses TRBV7-2 and TRBJ1-2; perhaps TRBD1 as D (6 bases). Trimming pared 3 bases from V and 3 bases from J, leaving 11 bases between. The CDR3 is 14 residues long. Germline CDR1 and CDR2: SGHTA and FQGNSA. This CDR3 reads CASSLRQAHYGYTF. CDR3 in DNA: TGTGCCAGCAGCTTGAGACAGGCCCACTATGGCTACACCTTC.

The chain joins TRBV5-6 to TRBJ1-6, with TRBD1 matching over 12 bases. V trimming: 5 bases; J trimming: 9 bases; junction bases outside the gene matches: 9. The CDR3 sequence is 16 residues long. Per germline, CDR1 SGHDT and CDR2 YYEEEE. The CDR3 coding sequence is TGTGCCAGCAGTCCTGGGACAGGGGGCTTAGGTTCACCCCTCCACTTT. It is translated as CASSPGTGGLGSPLHF.